These T cell receptor beta chains were read from a single sample in a study of CXCR3-negative and CXCR3-positive naive CD8 T cells. TCRdb reprocessed the 5' RACE reads and keeps a single row for each CDR3 protein, giving no DNA. The sample shows about 56,000 distinct CDR3 sequences, and around 20% sits with its ten largest clones. Sequenced material: memory CD8+ T cells from blood. The source is a human donor in good health. Some clones in this sample may be carry-over from other donors' samples. The CDR3 runs from the conserved cysteine through the conserved F or W. Clone sizes are given selectively: once, few, many, or a class where the clone is expanded.

J gene	clone size	V gene	CDR3 length	CDR3 protein
TRBJ2-1	-	TRBV29-1	12	CSVTGAHNEQFF
TRBJ2-2	-	TRBV12-3/TRBV12-4	12	CASSLATGELFF
TRBJ2-3	-	TRBV7-9	15	CASSSDRGRTDTQYF
TRBJ2-2	-	TRBV6-4	14	CASSVGGNTGELFF
TRBJ2-7	-	TRBV29-1	12	CSADGTGNEQYF
TRBJ2-7	-	TRBV29-1	12	CSVSPGSYEQYF
TRBJ1-1	-	TRBV7-9	14	CASSHVISPSSFFF
TRBJ1-2	-	TRBV27	13	CASSLSQGGGYTF
TRBJ2-5	-	TRBV10-3	14	CAIRERGVQETQYF
TRBJ2-3	-	TRBV7-8	17	CASSLVGRAGSTDTQYF
TRBJ2-7	-	TRBV7-2	14	CASLGQGDSYEQYF
TRBJ2-7	-	TRBV7-2	14	CASSHGLAGAEQYF
TRBJ1-4	-	TRBV11-3	16	CASSLGEILPNEKLFF
TRBJ1-1	-	TRBV7-2	15	CASSLAGEGNTEAFF
TRBJ2-1	-	TRBV19	14	CASSLAAQYNEQFF
TRBJ2-7	-	TRBV10-3	13	CAISELAGYEQYF
TRBJ1-1	-	TRBV19	12	CASSMGSAEAFF
TRBJ2-7	-	TRBV29-1	12	CSVTVSSYEQYF
TRBJ2-7	-	TRBV29-1	15	CSVEVWRRGRYEQYF
TRBJ2-5	-	TRBV7-7	15	CASSPLSNSGETQYF
TRBJ1-1	-	TRBV7-9	15	CASSFPDRENTEAFF
TRBJ2-7	medium-sized	TRBV20-1	15	CSARRQGWSSYEQYF
TRBJ2-1	-	TRBV6-2/TRBV6-3	14	CASSYGGVGYEQFF
TRBJ2-1	-	TRBV4-1	18	CASSQGGVGGYSYNEQFF
TRBJ2-2	medium-sized	TRBV11-3	17	CASSLGGEGSTTGELFF
TRBJ2-7	-	TRBV5-1	14	CASTLDRGGYEQYF
TRBJ2-5	-	TRBV29-1	15	CSVVLAGALQETQYF
TRBJ1-1	-	TRBV20-1	13	CSARWRGGTEAFF
TRBJ2-3	-	TRBV4-1	16	CASSQQVAASTDTQYF
TRBJ1-2	-	TRBV7-3	11	CASSQGFGYTF
TRBJ2-3	-	TRBV6-4	16	CASSESPEGARDTQYF
TRBJ1-2	-	TRBV29-1	11	CSTKRQDGYTF
TRBJ2-1	-	TRBV29-1	14	CSVVTGGSFIEQFF
TRBJ2-5	-	TRBV7-2	15	CASSPRALNGETQYF
TRBJ2-3	-	TRBV29-1	15	CSVENGRYSTDTQYF
TRBJ1-1	-	TRBV7-9	13	CASSVTMNTEAFF
TRBJ2-7	-	TRBV20-1	13	CSASGLAGYEQYF
TRBJ2-7	-	TRBV7-9	14	CASSPRDTSYEQYF
TRBJ2-1	-	TRBV7-3	15	CASSDGVAGSDEQFF
TRBJ2-7	-	TRBV29-1	13	CSVVMGQSYEQYF
TRBJ2-3	-	TRBV29-1	14	CSVETGQTPDTQYF
TRBJ2-1	medium-sized	TRBV20-1	15	CSARDEREGLNEQFF
TRBJ2-7	-	TRBV29-1	14	CSVDFPGEGYEQYF
TRBJ2-7	-	TRBV20-1	13	CSARDFQAYEQYF
TRBJ1-1	-	TRBV2	11	CASSDAGEAFF
TRBJ1-5	-	TRBV7-6	13	CASSLGLNQPQHF
TRBJ1-5	-	TRBV6-4	15	CASSTGHYSNQPQHF
TRBJ2-1	-	TRBV20-1	13	CSARDPDYSEQFF
TRBJ2-7	-	TRBV7-9	15	CASSSVTAYSYEQYF
TRBJ2-3	-	TRBV12-3/TRBV12-4	17	CASSQSPGQGDPDTQYF
TRBJ1-1	-	TRBV7-2	15	CASSLTTGGFTEAFF
TRBJ2-1	-	TRBV28	12	CASSFPLNEQFF
TRBJ2-7	-	TRBV27	15	CASSLSSGLVYEQYF
TRBJ2-2	-	TRBV29-1	15	CSVSFTSALTGELFF